This TCR beta chain was sequenced in a study of human T cells and chemical hapten exposure. CDR3 length equals 14 residues. V lost 0 bases, J lost 4 bases, and 2 bases stayed unmatched. The germline gives CDR1 MNHEY, CDR2 SVGAGI. Remarks on this clonotype: Its specificity is unknown.

As to time point: patch test 3, about 24 weeks after DPC sensitization. As to treatment: therapeutic diphenylcyclopropenone sensitization with weekly scalp DPC. Study conclusions and caveats: No alteration of TCRs above 1 in 1000 frequency was seen with DPC sensitization.

Each CDR3 protein is one row after TCRdb ran MiXCR on the RACE reads. Of 150,000 to 200,000 distinct CDR3 sequences listed, around 23% are singletons. Sequenced here: whole blood, sampled in connection with sensitization to the hapten diphenylcyclopropenone (DPC). This TCR came from a woman aged 35 to 49 with alopecia areata. Some clones in this sample may be carry-over from other donors' samples. The chain employs TRBV6-5 and TRBJ1-1; TRBD1 agrees at 7 bases. The CDR3 DNA reads TGTGCCAGCAGTTACTCATACAGGGGCACTGAAGCTTTCTTT. This sequence encodes CASSYSYRGTEAFF.